This T cell receptor (beta chain) originates from a study of human T cells and chemical hapten exposure. This clonotype has a handful of counts. TCRdb reanalysed the RACE reads using MiXCR and keeps one entry per CDR3 protein. This repertoire shows 85,000 to 100,000 distinct CDR3 sequences, 27% found once; its top ten account for approximately 10%. Trimming took 4 bases from V and 0 from J, leaving 10 bases between them. The CDR3 runs to 14 residues. CDR1 and CDR2 (germline): SGHKS, YYEKEE (reference sequence). Time point defined: patch test 3, about 24 weeks after DPC sensitization. Treatment of the sample: therapeutic diphenylcyclopropenone sensitization with weekly scalp DPC.

The clonotype originates from a man aged 35 to 55 with alopecia areata. Some clones in this sample may be carry-over from other donors' samples. The gene calls are TRBV5-5 and TRBJ1-2; D ambiguous. The source material was whole blood, sampled in connection with sensitization to the hapten diphenylcyclopropenone (DPC). CDR3 in amino acids: CASSPLKANYGYTF. The CDR3 DNA sequence: TGTGCCAGCAGCCCCCTCAAAGCTAACTATGGCTACACCTTC.